This is a list of T cell receptor beta chains from one sample in a study of T cells in Graves' hyperthyroidism and ophthalmopathy. From the multiplex PCR reads, TCRdb called clonotypes with MiXCR, one entry per CDR3 protein. The sample comprises over 400,000 distinct CDR3 sequences, approximately 23% of which are singletons, and 45% to 55% rests with the top ten. Sequencing was carried out using blood. These receptors came from a woman in her 70s with Graves' ophthalmopathy. CDR3s include the opening cysteine and the closing phenylalanine or tryptophan. The D gene is left open where the match is weak. Clone size appears in some rows only: once, few, many, or a class for an expanded clone.

D gene	V gene	clone size	J gene	CDR3 DNA	CDR3 protein
-	TRBV4-1	once	TRBJ1-2	TGCGCCAGCAGCCAAAGAGAACCGGCAACCGACAACGCCGGCTACACCTTC	CASSQREPATDNAGYTF
-	TRBV18	few	TRBJ1-2	TGTGCCAGCTCACCGTCAACAGGGATTTCCCCACGCTATGGCTACACCTTC	CASSPSTGISPRYGYTF
-	TRBV20-1	few	TRBJ1-5	TGCAGTGCCCCGGGGGGGGGGAGGGTAGATCAGCCCCAGCATTTT	CSAPGGGRVDQPQHF
-	TRBV20-1	-	TRBJ2-1	TGCAGTGCTAGAGCCAGGACCGAATACAATGAGCAGTTCTTC	CSARARTEYNEQFF
TRBD2	TRBV5-8	few	TRBJ2-3	TGTGCCAGCAGCTTGGATCCGGGAGGGCAAGATACGCAGTATTTT	CASSLDPGGQDTQYF
-	TRBV19	-	TRBJ2-1	TGTGCCAGTAGTATAGCCCCAGCCGGGGGCAATGAGCAGTTCTTC	CASSIAPAGGNEQFF
-	TRBV7-2	few	TRBJ1-2	TGTGCCAGCAGCTTAAACCCCGGAGGGGCACGCTATGGCTACACCTTC	CASSLNPGGARYGYTF
-	TRBV2	many	TRBJ1-5	TGTGCCAGCAGTGAACAGGTTAGCAATCAGCCCCAGCATTTT	CASSEQVSNQPQHF
-	TRBV19	-	TRBJ1-1	TGTGCCAGTAGTATAGATCTAGGCACTGAAGCTTTCTTT	CASSIDLGTEAFF
-	TRBV20-1	-	TRBJ2-2	TGCAGTGCGCCCCTTTATGACGGGGAGCTGTTTTTT	CSAPLYDGELFF
-	TRBV7-2	many	TRBJ1-2	TGTGCCAGCAGCCCGCTCAGGGCTCGAGGTGGCTACACCTTC	CASSPLRARGGYTF
TRBD2	TRBV3-1	few	TRBJ2-3	TGTGCCAGCAGCCGAGCGGGGAGCACAGATACGCAGTATTTT	CASSRAGSTDTQYF
TRBD1	TRBV6-1	few	TRBJ2-1	TGTGCCACCGAGACAGGGGGTCATCAAAAAGAGCAGTTCTTC	CATETGGHQKEQFF
-	TRBV24-1	-	TRBJ2-5	TGTGCCAACACAACCACCCCCCCCCCGATTCGACACTACCAAGAGACCCAGTACTTC	CANTTTPPPIRHYQETQYF
-	TRBV7-2	many	TRBJ2-5	TGTGCCAGCAGCTTAGAAAGTACTAGTGTCGAGACCCAGTACTTC	CASSLESTSVETQYF
-	TRBV19	-	TRBJ1-5	TGTGCCAGTAGTCTAGGTAGGGGCCAGCCCCAGCATTTT	CASSLGRGQPQHF
TRBD2	TRBV5-5	-	TRBJ2-3	TGTGCCAGCAGCTCCGGACTAGCGGGAAATAAGTTCACAGATACGCAGTATTTT	CASSSGLAGNKFTDTQYF
TRBD2	TRBV7-9	-	TRBJ2-3	TGTGCCAGCAGCTTAAATATAGCGGGAGAAACAGATACGCAGTATTTT	CASSLNIAGETDTQYF
-	TRBV27	few	TRBJ1-1	TGTGCCAGCAGGGAAATGGGGAGAACTGAAGCTTTCTTT	CASREMGRTEAFF
-	TRBV12-3/TRBV12-4	-	TRBJ2-1	TGTGCCAGCAGTGGGGGGGCGGCGAGCTCCTACGAGCAGTTCTTC	CASSGGAASSYEQFF
TRBD2	TRBV12-3/TRBV12-4	-	TRBJ2-3	TGTGCCAGCAGCCGGACTAGCGGGAGTGTGGATACGCAGTATTTT	CASSRTSGSVDTQYF
-	TRBV4-1	-	TRBJ1-1	TGCGCCAGCAGCCAAGGAGGGGGAGCCCCTGAAGCTTTCTTT	CASSQGGGAPEAFF
TRBD1	TRBV6-2/TRBV6-3	many	TRBJ2-3	TGTGCCAGCAGGGATACTGACAGGGGTGAAGATACGCAGTATTTT	CASRDTDRGEDTQYF
-	TRBV20-1	-	TRBJ2-2	TGCAGTGCTAGGGCGCGGGGCGGGCCCGGGGAGCTGTTTTTT	CSARARGGPGELFF
-	TRBV18	-	TRBJ1-1	TGTGCCAGCTCACAGGAACAGGGAACTGAAGCTTTCTTT	CASSQEQGTEAFF
-	TRBV9	-	TRBJ2-1	TGTGCCAGCATGAGGGATACCTCCTACAATGAGCAGTTCTTC	CASMRDTSYNEQFF
-	TRBV5-5	-	TRBJ2-7	TGTGCCAGCAGCTTTGACTATTATTCCTACGAGCAGTACTTC	CASSFDYYSYEQYF
TRBD2	TRBV6-2/TRBV6-3	-	TRBJ2-1	TGTGCCAGCAGTTCTAGACTAGCGGGTATCTACAATGAGCAGTTCTTC	CASSSRLAGIYNEQFF
-	TRBV6-6	many	TRBJ1-2	TGTGCCAGCAGTTACTCGAGGAACAGGCCTTACACCTTC	CASSYSRNRPYTF
-	TRBV7-9	-	TRBJ1-2	TGTGCCAGCAGCTTACAGATGGACAGATACTATGGCTACACCTTC	CASSLQMDRYYGYTF
-	TRBV2	many	TRBJ2-5	TGTGCCAGCAGTGAACACCGGCAGACCCAGTACTTC	CASSEHRQTQYF
-	TRBV7-9	-	TRBJ1-2	TGTGCCAGCAGCTCCGATCAGGGGATTGGGGCCTATGGCTACACCTTC	CASSSDQGIGAYGYTF
TRBD2	TRBV10-3	-	TRBJ2-1	TGTGCCATCAGTGCGGGGCTAGCGGGAGCCAATGAGCAGTTCTTC	CAISAGLAGANEQFF
TRBD1	TRBV20-1	once	TRBJ1-5	TGCAGTGCTAGAGATATCCTCGGAGGGGGCGCTTGGGGTGAGAAGCAGCCCCAGCATTTT	CSARDILGGGAWGEKQPQHF
-	TRBV20-1	few	TRBJ2-7	TGCAGTGCTAGAGGGAACTCCTACGAGCAGTACTTC	CSARGNSYEQYF
TRBD2	TRBV15	few	TRBJ2-1	TGTGCCACCAGCTCTCCCGGGACTAGCGGTTACAATGAGCAGTTCTTC	CATSSPGTSGYNEQFF
-	TRBV6-1	few	TRBJ2-2	TGTGCCAGCAGTGAAGAGGGACGGGACACCGGGGAGCTGTTTTTT	CASSEEGRDTGELFF
TRBD1	TRBV19	-	TRBJ2-2	TGTGCCAGTAGCGAAGGGACAGCGAACACCGGGGAGCTGTTTTTT	CASSEGTANTGELFF
-	TRBV20-1	-	TRBJ1-1	TGCAGCTCCTCCATGAACACTGAAGCTTTCTTT	CSSSMNTEAFF
TRBD1	TRBV2	few	TRBJ1-2	TGTGCCAGCAGGGGTCTCAGGGGGCAATTTAATGGCTACACCTTC	CASRGLRGQFNGYTF
-	TRBV19	-	TRBJ1-2	TGTGCCAGTATGAACCCGGCAGGGGCACTGAACTATGGCTACACCTTC	CASMNPAGALNYGYTF
TRBD1	TRBV10-3	-	TRBJ2-7	TGTGCCATCAGTGATTCCGGGACAGCCTCCTACGAGCAGTACTTC	CAISDSGTASYEQYF
-	TRBV5-4	-	TRBJ1-1	TGTGCCAGCAGCCTGACCAGGGGCGCGAACACTGAAGCTTTCTTT	CASSLTRGANTEAFF
TRBD2	TRBV20-1	few	TRBJ2-7	TGCAGTGCTAGAGAGGCTAGCGGGCCCTACGAGCAGTACTTC	CSAREASGPYEQYF
-	TRBV6-1	-	TRBJ1-6	TGTGCCAGCAGTGAAGCGCCAAGCCAACCCCTCCACTTT	CASSEAPSQPLHF
-	TRBV19	few	TRBJ2-3	TGTGCCAGTAGTATCGAGGTACCAGATACGCAGTATTTT	CASSIEVPDTQYF
-	TRBV7-2	many	TRBJ2-1	TGTGCCAGCAGCTTAGGAACGGGACGGAAGAATGAGCAGTTCTTC	CASSLGTGRKNEQFF
-	TRBV30	-	TRBJ1-5	TGTGCCTGGAGTCGCCAAAGAAATCAGCCCCAGCATTTT	CAWSRQRNQPQHF
-	TRBV11-2	many	TRBJ2-7	TGTGCCAGCAGCCTGAGGGGGGGCGTCTACGAGCAGTACTTC	CASSLRGGVYEQYF
-	TRBV27	-	TRBJ2-4	TGTGCCAGCAGTTTCGACGGTCTAGCCAAAAACATTCAGTACTTC	CASSFDGLAKNIQYF
TRBD2	TRBV20-1	-	TRBJ2-5	TGCAGTGCCATTAGGACTAGCGGGACAGAGACCCAGTACTTC	CSAIRTSGTETQYF
-	TRBV3-1	few	TRBJ1-1	TGTGCCAGCAGCCAAGAATTGGGTCGCCGAATGAACACTGAAGCTTTCTTT	CASSQELGRRMNTEAFF
-	TRBV24-1	few	TRBJ2-1	TGTGCCACCAGTGACTCGTTTCGGGAACGCTCCTACAATGAGCAGTTCTTC	CATSDSFRERSYNEQFF
TRBD2	TRBV20-1	-	TRBJ2-3	TGCAGTGCTTCCTCCCGACTAGCCGGAAATCTGGATACGCAGTATTTT	CSASSRLAGNLDTQYF
-	TRBV3-1	few	TRBJ2-4	TGTGCCAGCAGCCATAACAGGGAATGGGCCAAAAACATTCAGTACTTC	CASSHNREWAKNIQYF
TRBD1	TRBV18	few	TRBJ1-2	TGTGCCAGCTCAACACAGGGGGTGGCCTATGGCTACACCTTC	CASSTQGVAYGYTF
TRBD1	TRBV27	-	TRBJ1-2	TGTGCCAGCAGTACCCGGACAGGGGGCAGGGTTGGCTACACCTTC	CASSTRTGGRVGYTF
-	TRBV12-3/TRBV12-4	many	TRBJ2-2	TGTGCCAGCAGACCGAGGGTCGGGGAGCTGTTTTTT	CASRPRVGELFF
-	TRBV19	-	TRBJ1-1	TGTGCCAGTAGTCCAGGGACAAAACTAGAAGCTTTCTTT	CASSPGTKLEAFF
-	TRBV7-2	-	TRBJ2-3	TGTGCCAGCAGCTCCAGGAGGGCGGGCACAGATACGCAGTATTTT	CASSSRRAGTDTQYF